Below are 28 T cell receptor beta chains sequenced from a single sample in a study of T cell responses to AZD1222 COVID-19 vaccine. Libraries were prepared by immunoSEQ multiplex PCR; TCRdb keeps only in-frame clonotypes and omits some of them. The top ten clones hold 0.55% of a sample with roughly 250,000 clones, approximately 95% of them seen once. Specimen: peripheral blood, collected on day 0 of AZD1222 vaccination. Receptors were obtained from an adult in good health.

The chain carries TRBV4-1 and TRBJ1-3; D remains ambiguous. Germline assignment: CDR1 MGHRA and CDR2 YSYEKL. The CDR3 spans 15 residues. With 1 base removed from V and 0 bases from J, the gap between germline ends came to 7 bases. The CDR3 region has the DNA TGCGCCAGCAGCCAAGTCGGGCTCTCTGGAAACACCATATATTTT. This translates into CASSQVGLSGNTIYF.

The V call is TRBV24-1, the J call TRBJ2-5; 9 bases line up with TRBD1. J lost 4 bases, V lost 3 bases, and 5 bases had no gene match. The CDR3 totals 15 residues. The germline gives CDR1 KGHDR, CDR2 SFDVKD. The CDR3: CATSDHRGRGETQYF. The CDR3 bases are TGTGCCACCAGTGATCACAGGGGGCGCGGAGAGACCCAGTACTTC.

This clone came up once. The J gene is TRBJ1-2, the V gene TRBV6-5, with D possibly TRBD1 on 5 matching bases. Trimming pared 2 bases from V and 8 bases from J, leaving 21 bases between. This CDR3 region has 16 residues. The V gene's germline CDR1 is MNHEY and CDR2 SVGAGI. In DNA form, the CDR3 reads TGTGCCAGCAGTTACGGGGGTCATCAGGGATCCCGGGGCTACACCTTC. This encodes CASSYGGHQGSRGYTF.

CDR3 protein: CASSPQTGKNRKLFF. The CDR3 DNA sequence: TGTGCCAGCAGTCCCCAGACAGGGAAAAACCGAAAACTGTTTTTT. The rearrangement uses TRBV27 and TRBJ1-4; 7 bases are a match to TRBD1. CDR1 MNHEY and CDR2 SMNVEV come from the germline V gene (reference sequence). The trim removed 5 bases at V and 10 bases at J, leaving 13 bases unmatched. CDR3 length: 15 residues.

CDR3 bases: TGCGCCAGCAGCTTGGTAGCAGGCTCCTACGAGCAGTACTTC. It encodes CASSLVAGSYEQYF. This chain uses TRBV5-1 with TRBJ2-7, with unresolved D. Trimming stripped 0 bases from V and 0 bases from J, with 7 bases between. Germline CDR1 reads SGHRS; CDR2 reads YFSETQ. This CDR3 contains 14 residues.

The rearrangement uses TRBV28 and TRBJ1-5; the D is unclear. The CDR3 runs 13 residues. V lost 3 bases and J lost 3, with 6 bases in between. The germline V gene has CDR1 MDHEN and CDR2 SYDVKM. DNA of the CDR3: TGTGCCAGCAGTTTCCAGAACAATCAGCCCCAGCATTTT. This codes for CASSFQNNQPQHF.

J is TRBJ2-3 and V is TRBV5-1, with TRBD2 matching over 11 bases. This CDR3 has 16 residues. The J segment lost 1 base and the V segment lost 0 bases, leaving 1 base of the junction unmatched. CDR1 is SGHRS and CDR2 is YFSETQ in the germline V gene. The DNA of the CDR3 is TGCGCCAGCAGCTTGGTGGGACTAGCGGGCACAGATACGCAGTATTTT. Translated: CASSLVGLAGTDTQYF.

The chain joins TRBV11-2 to TRBJ2-1; no clear D gene. Deletions cut 1 base from V and 7 bases from J, with 14 bases between. Germline loops: CDR1 SGHAT, CDR2 FQNNGV. This CDR3 spans 15 amino acids. CDR3 in DNA: TGTGCCAGCAGCTTAGGTTGGGCGCTAGTAAATGAGCAGTTCTTC. It codes for CASSLGWALVNEQFF. Based on the CDR3 plus reference TRBV11-2 and TRBJ2-1, the full variable domain is EAGVAQSPRYKIIEKRQSVAFWCNPISGHATLYWYQQILGQGPKLLIQFQNNGVVDDSQLPKDRFSAERLKGVDSTLKIQPAKLEDSAVYLCASSLGWALVNEQFFGPGTRLTVL.

This clone was detected only a few times. Here the CDR3 DNA reads TGTGCCAGCAGCTTCGGACCCGGCGGGAACACTGAAGCTTTCTTT. It specifies CASSFGPGGNTEAFF. The V gene is TRBV9, the J gene TRBJ1-1, with D uncertain. The CDR3 is 15 amino acids. The germline V gene has CDR1 SGDLS and CDR2 YYNGEE. V was pared by 4 bases and J by 1 base, with 14 bases between. The complete variable domain, with remaining parts taken from reference TRBV9 and TRBJ1-1, reads DSGVTQTPKHLITATGQRVTLRCSPRSGDLSVYWYQQSLDQGLQFLIQYYNGEERAKGNILERFSAQQFPDLHSELNLSSLELGDSALYFCASSFGPGGNTEAFFGQGTRLTVV.

The chain uses TRBV7-9 and TRBJ2-1, with D unresolved. Germline CDR1 reads SEHNR; CDR2 reads FQNEAQ (reference sequence). Trimming removed 3 bases at V and 5 bases at J, with 5 bases between. This CDR3 has 12 amino acids. Here the CDR3 reads CASSLGNNEQFF. The CDR3 DNA reads TGTGCCAGCAGCTTGGGGAACAATGAGCAGTTCTTC.

This clone turned up a few times. The genes are TRBV28 and TRBJ1-2; 7 positions agree with TRBD1. Germline CDR1 is MDHEN and CDR2 is SYDVKM. After removal of 11 bases from V and 4 bases from J, the junction contained 10 bases not matched to a gene. The CDR3 totals 13 residues. The CDR3 protein is CASGGGSGYGYTF. The DNA for the CDR3 is TGTGCCTCAGGGGGGGGTTCGGGCTATGGCTACACCTTC.

This chain uses TRBV29-1 with TRBJ2-2, with D tentatively TRBD1 or TRBD2 (6 bases each). The germline V and J ends were trimmed by 6 bases and 2 bases, with 16 bases remaining between them. Germline CDR1 and CDR2: SQVTM and ANQGSEA. The CDR3 spans 15 residues. Here the CDR3 reads CSVKGGARNTGELFF. The DNA of the CDR3 is TGCAGCGTCAAGGGGGGAGCACGTAACACCGGGGAGCTGTTTTTT.

The chain employs TRBV11-2 and TRBJ1-2, with 7 bases aligning to TRBD1. Trimming took 6 bases from V and 8 from J; bases not matched to a gene: 3. CDR3 length: 11 residues. In germline, CDR1 is SGHAT, CDR2 FQNNGV. The CDR3 sequence: CASRAQGGYTF. CDR3 in DNA: TGTGCCAGCAGAGCACAGGGGGGCTACACCTTC.

The rearrangement uses TRBV27 and TRBJ2-2; D is undetermined. V gave up 6 bases and J gave up 6 bases, with 8 bases separating them. The CDR3 is 12 amino acids. Germline V gene sequence: CDR1 MNHEY, CDR2 SMNVEV (reference sequence). The CDR3 coding sequence is TGTGCCAGCAGAAACGGACCCGGGGAGCTGTTTTTT. It codes for CASRNGPGELFF.

The rearrangement uses TRBV5-1 and TRBJ1-1; unclear D gene. Germline V CDR1 and CDR2: SGHRS, YFSETQ. The CDR3 extends over 13 amino acids. V lost 1 base and J lost 5, with 9 bases in between. The DNA for the CDR3 is TGCGCCAGCAGCTTGAGGGCCAGGACTGAAGCTTTCTTT. It codes for CASSLRARTEAFF.

The genes are TRBV9 and TRBJ1-6; 7 nucleotides agree with TRBD1. The germline V gene encodes CDR1 SGDLS and CDR2 YYNGEE. CDR3 length equals 16 residues. J was trimmed by 10 bases and V by 3 bases; bases with no gene match: 13. CDR3 bases: TGTGCCAGCAGCGCTGGGACAGACGCCCGGTCATCACCCCTCCACTTT. Translated, it gives CASSAGTDARSSPLHF.

The rearrangement links TRBV4-1 to TRBJ1-4; weak D call: TRBD1 (6 bases). Germline assignment: CDR1 MGHRA and CDR2 YSYEKL. The ends were cut back, 1 base at V and 8 bases at J, with 17 bases in the middle. There are 16 residues in the CDR3. This chain's CDR3 is CASSQARGQGGEKLFF. CDR3 coding DNA: TGCGCCAGCAGCCAAGCGCGGGGGCAGGGTGGGGAAAAACTGTTTTTT.

This chain joins TRBV2 and TRBJ1-1; D perhaps matches TRBD1 (5 bases). The germline gives CDR1 SNHLY, CDR2 FYNNEI. This CDR3 contains 14 residues. The V gene lost 6 bases and the J gene lost 0 bases, with 11 bases spanning the gap. CDR3 nucleotides: TGTGCCAGCAGGGGGGTGAGAATGAACACTGAAGCTTTCTTT. The encoded protein is CASRGVRMNTEAFF.

This clone showed up just once. The chain couples TRBV27 to TRBJ2-7; possibly TRBD1 for D (5 bases). V was shortened by 5 bases and J by 0 bases, with 17 bases between the two germline ends. The germline V gene has CDR1 MNHEY and CDR2 SMNVEV (reference sequence). The CDR3 loop spans 16 amino acids. Written as DNA, the CDR3 is TGTGCCAGCAGTCCCCTGGACACCCAGAGCTCCTACGAGCAGTACTTC. This encodes CASSPLDTQSSYEQYF.

The chain combines TRBV2 with TRBJ1-1; D not resolved. Trimming cost V 1 base and J 2 bases, with 8 bases left between them. This CDR3 region has 14 residues. CDR1 and CDR2 (germline): SNHLY, FYNNEI. Here the CDR3 DNA reads TGTGCCAGCAGTGAAGTTCCGGTCAACACTGAAGCTTTCTTT. Translated: CASSEVPVNTEAFF.

The chain links TRBV28 to TRBJ2-7; the D gene is possibly TRBD2 (6 bases). The V end lost 7 bases, the J end lost 0 bases, and 13 bases lay between the germline ends. This CDR3 contains 14 residues. In germline, CDR1 is MDHEN, CDR2 SYDVKM. The CDR3 is CASNPSGVSYEQYF. The CDR3 DNA reads as TGTGCCAGCAACCCTTCGGGGGTCTCCTACGAGCAGTACTTC.

The CDR3 sequence is CASNSPGTGGYGYTF. CDR3 DNA: TGTGCCAGCAATTCGCCCGGGACAGGGGGCTATGGCTACACCTTC. The V gene is TRBV28, the J gene TRBJ1-2, with 11 bases that match TRBD1. This CDR3 contains 15 residues. After removal of 7 bases from V and 4 bases from J, the junction contained 8 bases not matched to a gene. Germline values: CDR1 MDHEN, CDR2 SYDVKM.

The gene calls are TRBV24-1 and TRBJ2-5; D remains unclear. CDR3 size: 15 residues. Germline V gene data show CDR1 as KGHDR and CDR2 as SFDVKD. Between the trimmed V and J ends, which lost 4 bases and 5 bases, there was a span of 16 bases. For the CDR3, the DNA is TGTGCCACCAGTGACCCTGACCCCCGCGAGGAGACCCAGTACTTC. Translated: CATSDPDPREETQYF.

This clone was observed once. This chain connects TRBV5-1 to TRBJ1-2; a possible D gene is TRBD1 (5 bases). Germline V gives CDR1 SGHRS, CDR2 YFSETQ. V was pared by 0 bases and J by 6 bases, with 9 bases between. This CDR3 is 13 amino acids long. CDR3 in amino acids: CASSLGAGNGYTF. In DNA form, the CDR3 reads TGCGCCAGCAGCTTGGGTGCAGGGAATGGCTACACCTTC.

The chain is built from TRBV5-4 and TRBJ2-1; 8 nucleotides match TRBD2. Germline CDR1 SGHNT, CDR2 YYREEE (reference sequence). The CDR3 spans 15 residues. The V segment lost 4 bases and the J segment 7 bases; nucleotides outside the gene matches: 10. CDR3 coding DNA: TGTGCCAGCAGCCCCAATTTGGAGCGGGAGAATGAGCAGTTCTTC. Translation gives CASSPNLERENEQFF.

The rearrangement joins TRBV24-1 to TRBJ1-3; D might be TRBD1 (6 bases). The germline gives CDR1 KGHDR, CDR2 SFDVKD. This CDR3 has 15 residues. The V gene lost 2 bases and the J gene lost 3 bases, with 10 bases spanning the gap. The chain's CDR3 is CATSDSGRGGNTIYF. CDR3 DNA sequence: TGTGCCACCAGTGATTCGGGCAGGGGTGGAAACACCATATATTTT.

The chain carries TRBV2 and TRBJ2-1, with 8 nucleotides matching TRBD2. CDR1 SNHLY and CDR2 FYNNEI come from the germline V gene. The CDR3 covers 13 residues. The ends lost 7 bases at V and 9 bases at J; junction bases unmatched: 8. The CDR3 loop is CASTRTSIGEQFF. Here the CDR3 DNA reads TGTGCCAGCACTCGGACTAGCATTGGTGAGCAGTTCTTC.

This clone was counted a single time. The V and J genes are TRBV15 and TRBJ1-5; D is ambiguous. Germline-derived CDR1 and CDR2 are LNHNV and YYDKDF (reference sequence). Trimming cost V 0 bases and J 3 bases, with 12 bases left between them. The CDR3 consists of 16 residues. DNA of the CDR3: TGTGCCACCAGCAGAGATCCTTGGGGTACCAATCAGCCCCAGCATTTT. It yields the protein CATSRDPWGTNQPQHF.